The clone carrying this T cell receptor (beta chain) came up once. This CDR3 has 14 amino acids. V gave up 5 bases and J gave up 5 bases, with 15 bases separating them. Per the germline V gene, CDR1 is SGHVS and CDR2 is FQNEAQ. A J-beta primer mix and a sample-barcoded 5' primer were used in a second PCR of about 7 to 12 cycles. TCRdb re-derived calls from the 5' RACE reads in MiXCR, one entry per CDR3 protein. This sample has about 560,000 distinct CDR3 sequences, with about 27% found just once. These data originate in a study of blood T cells in healthy people across ages. These same data were also listed under a study on T cells of mothers and their children. From that study: Healthy Caucasian mothers, a few in number, and their six children were the donors. Each child gave 2.5 million to 3.5 million TCR beta CDR3 reads (each mother, over 9.5 million).

The sequenced sample was blood. The chain uses TRBV7-8 and TRBJ1-2, with D perhaps TRBD1 (6 bases). This TCR was sampled from a boy younger than 10 in good health. The CDR3 DNA reads TGTGCCAGCAGCGACGGGACACTGGGGTATGGCTACACCTTC. As protein: CASSDGTLGYGYTF. Drawing the rest from reference TRBV7-8 and TRBJ1-2, the complete variable domain is GAGVSQSPRYKVAKRGQDVALRCDPISGHVSLFWYQQALGQGPEFLTYFQNEAQLDKSGLPSDRFFAERPEGSVSTLKIQRTQQEDSAVYLCASSDGTLGYGYTFGSGTRLTVV.